The 17 T cell receptor beta chains below were found in one sample sequenced in a study of tumour-infiltrating T cells in Burkitt lymphoma. Assay: immunoSEQ multiplex PCR; the TCRdb copy retains only in-frame clones and omits some. The sample consists of roughly 15,000 clones, approximately 85% of them appearing once. Material: tumor tissue. These receptors originate from a human donor with diffuse large B-cell lymphoma.

The rearrangement joins TRBV27 to TRBJ1-2, with no clear D. Trimming shortened V by 2 bases and J by 4 bases, and 17 bases separated the two germline ends. This CDR3 comprises 16 residues. Germline V gene sequence: CDR1 MNHEY, CDR2 SMNVEV (reference sequence). Written as DNA, the CDR3 is TGTGCCAGCAGTTTAAACCACAAAGGAGGTTTCTATGGCTACACCTTC. It is translated as CASSLNHKGGFYGYTF.

The J gene is TRBJ2-7, the V gene TRBV5-4, with a possible D match to TRBD2 (6 bases). The germline V and J ends were trimmed by 2 bases and 4 bases, with 13 bases remaining between them. The CDR3 contains 14 residues. CDR1 and CDR2 from the germline V gene are SGHNT and YYREEE (reference sequence). CDR3 nucleotide sequence: TGTGCCAGCAGCTTAGGTGGCGGGATGTACGAGCAGTACTTC. As protein: CASSLGGGMYEQYF.

The rearrangement uses TRBV11-2 and TRBJ2-7; 7 bases are shared with TRBD2. CDR1 is SGHAT, CDR2 FQNNGV, per germline. This CDR3 contains 16 residues. V lost 2 bases, J lost 3 bases, and 10 bases stayed unmatched. The CDR3 region is CASSLSIRASGYEQYF. DNA for the CDR3: TGTGCCAGCAGCTTAAGCATTAGGGCTAGCGGCTACGAGCAGTACTTC.

This chain connects TRBV14 to TRBJ2-5, with 10 bases fitting TRBD2. Germline values: CDR1 SGHDN, CDR2 FVKESK. V was clipped by 0 bases and J by 2 bases; unmatched bases: 9. This CDR3 has 18 amino acids. CDR3 sequence (DNA): TGTGCCAGCAGCCAAGAGGGAACACTAGCGGGGAAACAAGAGACCCAGTACTTC. It specifies CASSQEGTLAGKQETQYF.

The rearrangement joins TRBV18 to TRBJ2-4; D remains ambiguous. CDR1 and CDR2 from the germline V gene are KGHSH and LQKENI. This CDR3 spans 16 amino acids. The V end lost 0 bases, the J end lost 4 bases, and 13 bases lay between the germline ends. Here the CDR3 DNA reads TGTGCCAGCTCACCACCGGGTAAGGTGGCAAAAAACATTCAGTACTTC. This gives the protein CASSPPGKVAKNIQYF. The variable domain in full, completed from reference TRBV18 and TRBJ2-4, reads NAGVMQNPRHLVRRRGQEARLRCSPMKGHSHVYWYRQLPEEGLKFMVYLQKENIIDESGMPKERFSAEFPKEGPSILRIQQVVRGDSAAYFCASSPPGKVAKNIQYFGAGTRLSVL.

This chain connects TRBV7-2 to TRBJ1-1; D is unclear. Germline CDR1 SGHTA, CDR2 FQGNSA. V was pared by 5 bases and J by 0 bases, with 7 bases between. The CDR3 loop spans 13 amino acids. The CDR3: CASSPRLNTEAFF. The CDR3 DNA reads TGTGCCAGCAGCCCCCGATTGAACACTGAAGCTTTCTTT.

V gene TRBV9 combines with J gene TRBJ2-5; a weak D match, TRBD2 (6 bases). Germline values: CDR1 SGDLS, CDR2 YYNGEE. V lost 4 bases, J lost 4 bases, and 20 bases lay in between. The CDR3 extends over 16 amino acids. CDR3 amino acids: CASSPTHGGYRETQYF. As DNA, the CDR3 is TGTGCCAGCAGCCCGACCCATGGGGGGTATCGAGAGACCCAGTACTTC. The full variable domain, rest sourced from reference TRBV9 and TRBJ2-5, is DSGVTQTPKHLITATGQRVTLRCSPRSGDLSVYWYQQSLDQGLQFLIQYYNGEERAKGNILERFSAQQFPDLHSELNLSSLELGDSALYFCASSPTHGGYRETQYFGPGTRLLVL.

The rearrangement links TRBV27 to TRBJ1-4; the D is unclear. The V end was cut by 3 bases, the J end by 8 bases, with 13 bases between. The CDR3 is made up of 14 amino acids. The germline V gene has CDR1 MNHEY and CDR2 SMNVEV (reference sequence). The CDR3 sequence is CASSFMGLGEKLFF. The DNA of the CDR3 is TGTGCCAGCAGTTTCATGGGTCTCGGGGAAAAACTGTTTTTT.

The chain employs TRBV7-9 and TRBJ1-6; D gene uncertain. CDR3 length: 14 amino acids. Germline CDR1 reads SEHNR; CDR2 reads FQNEAQ (reference sequence). The V end lost 1 base, the J end lost 6 bases, and 7 bases lay between the germline ends. The DNA of the CDR3 is TGTGCCAGCAGCTTAGTACAGATTAATTCACCCCTCCACTTT. This codes for CASSLVQINSPLHF.

This clone was seen a handful of times. This sequence joins TRBV18 and TRBJ1-4; D not certain. The V end was cut by 2 bases, the J end by 0 bases, with 7 bases between. Germline-derived CDR1 and CDR2 are KGHSH and LQKENI. The CDR3 sequence is 15 residues long. The CDR3, as DNA: TGTGCCAGCTCACCAGGGCTGGCAACTAATGAAAAACTGTTTTTT. Translated: CASSPGLATNEKLFF.

This chain uses TRBV7-9 with TRBJ1-2, with 7 bases lining up with TRBD1. With V trimmed by 3 bases and J by 0 bases, 4 bases remained unmatched. This CDR3 has 15 amino acids. Per germline, CDR1 SEHNR and CDR2 FQNEAQ (reference sequence). The DNA for the CDR3 is TGTGCCAGCAGCTTCGGACAGGCAACTAACTATGGCTACACCTTC. Its protein product is CASSFGQATNYGYTF.

The rearrangement uses TRBV5-6 and TRBJ2-2; the D gene is possibly TRBD1 (6 bases). The CDR3 runs 16 residues. V was pared by 4 bases and J by 1 base, with 14 bases between. CDR1 and CDR2 from the germline V gene are SGHDT and YYEEEE. CDR3 sequence reads: CASSLEQGLNTGELFF. The CDR3 nucleotides read TGTGCCAGCAGCCTCGAACAGGGATTGAACACCGGGGAGCTGTTTTTT.

This chain connects TRBV6-1 to TRBJ1-2; D is uncertain. CDR1 is MNHNS and CDR2 is SASEGT in the germline V gene. This CDR3 contains 13 residues. Trimming cost V 10 bases and J 2 bases, with 14 bases left between them. The CDR3 loop reads CAIETLQNYGYTF. DNA for the CDR3: TGTGCCATCGAGACCCTCCAGAACTATGGCTACACCTTC.

This clone showed up just a few times. The rearrangement links TRBV6-5 to TRBJ2-7; a possible D gene is TRBD2 (5 bases). The CDR3 is made up of 11 amino acids. V was pared by 10 bases and J by 5 bases, with 12 bases between. The germline V gene encodes CDR1 MNHEY and CDR2 SVGAGI. Written as DNA, the CDR3 is TGTGCCACCCAGCGGTCCCACGAGCAGTACTTC. Protein: CATQRSHEQYF.

The genes are TRBV5-1 and TRBJ2-3, with TRBD1 matching over 7 bases. V shed 0 bases and J 3 bases; nucleotides not matched to a gene: 7. The CDR3 has 16 residues. Germline-derived CDR1 and CDR2 are SGHRS and YFSETQ. The CDR3 DNA reads TGCGCCAGCAGCTTGGGCCAGGGGGTGGGTACAGATACGCAGTATTTT. The encoded protein is CASSLGQGVGTDTQYF.

This clone was found once. The chain couples TRBV7-2 to TRBJ2-5, with a weak D call TRBD1 (6 bases). CDR1 is SGHTA and CDR2 is FQGNSA in the germline V gene. The CDR3 totals 14 residues. Deletions cut 2 bases from V and 5 bases from J, with 12 bases between. CDR3: CASSLTGNRETQYF. The CDR3 DNA sequence: TGTGCCAGCAGCTTAACAGGGAATAGGGAGACCCAGTACTTC.

The chain couples TRBV2 to TRBJ1-1; D is unclear. Germline loops: CDR1 SNHLY, CDR2 FYNNEI. The CDR3 is 10 amino acids. Trimming removed 6 bases from V and 7 bases from J, with 6 bases in between. The CDR3 sequence is CASSRFEAFF. CDR3 nucleotides: TGTGCCAGCAGCAGGTTTGAAGCTTTCTTT.